This is a list of T cell receptor beta chains from one sample in a study of TIL therapy for anti-PD-1-resistant metastatic lung cancer. The data were produced by immunoSEQ multiplex PCR, yet TCRdb's version contains in-frame clones alone and is incomplete. The sample carries about 45,000 clones, 70% to 80% recorded once. The specimen comprised blood, sampled at baseline. All receptors come from a man in his 70s with non-small cell lung cancer. The CDR3 runs from the conserved cysteine through the conserved F or W. A D gene is named only where the DNA matches it firmly. Rows give clone size only sometimes, using once, few, many, or a class for an expanded clone.

J: TRBJ1-2; D: .; size: .; V: TRBV7-6; length: 13; DNA: TGTGCCAGCAGCTTTGCGGATGAGAATGGCTACACCTTC; CDR3: CASSFADENGYTF
J: TRBJ1-1; D: .; size: .; V: TRBV28; length: 13; DNA: TGTGCCAGCACACGGACAGATAACACTGAAGCTTTCTTT; CDR3: CASTRTDNTEAFF
J: TRBJ2-2; D: .; size: once; V: TRBV7-2; length: 12; DNA: TGTGCCAGCAGCTCCCGGACCGGGGAGCTGTTTTTT; CDR3: CASSSRTGELFF
J: TRBJ2-2; D: TRBD2; size: .; V: TRBV5-1; length: 15; DNA: TGCGCCAGCAGCTTTGTGGGAGGGCCCGCCGGGGAGCTGTTTTTT; CDR3: CASSFVGGPAGELFF
J: TRBJ2-5; D: .; size: once; V: TRBV28; length: 14; DNA: TGTGCCAGCAGTTTAGGGGGGGCCCAAGAGACCCAGTACTTC; CDR3: CASSLGGAQETQYF
J: TRBJ2-4; D: TRBD1; size: once; V: TRBV9; length: 16; DNA: TGTGCCAGCAGCGTAGATACAGGGGGGGCCAAAAACATTCAGTACTTC; CDR3: CASSVDTGGAKNIQYF
J: TRBJ1-2; D: .; size: .; V: TRBV27; length: 15; DNA: TGTGCCAGCAGTTCGGACAGCGCAACTAACTATGGCTACACCTTC; CDR3: CASSSDSATNYGYTF
J: TRBJ1-1; D: TRBD1; size: .; V: TRBV7-3; length: 17; DNA: TGTGCCAGCAGCTTAAATGGACAGGGGGCTTCATACACTGAAGCTTTCTTT; CDR3: CASSLNGQGASYTEAFF
J: TRBJ2-3; D: TRBD1; size: .; V: TRBV27; length: 17; DNA: TGTGCCAGCACCCCTAGCTCCGGGACAGGGGGATTCCATACGCAGTATTTT; CDR3: CASTPSSGTGGFHTQYF
J: TRBJ1-3; D: TRBD1; size: once; V: TRBV5-1; length: 14; DNA: TGCGCCAGCAGCCCAGGGGGCTGGGGAAACACCATATATTTT; CDR3: CASSPGGWGNTIYF
J: TRBJ1-1; D: .; size: .; V: TRBV7-2; length: 13; DNA: TGTGCCAGCAGCTCAATCATCAAAGCTGAAGCTTTCTTT; CDR3: CASSSIIKAEAFF
J: TRBJ2-5; D: .; size: few; V: TRBV7-3; length: 13; DNA: TGTGCCAGCAGCCGATCGGGACAAGAGACCCAGTACTTC; CDR3: CASSRSGQETQYF
J: TRBJ2-3; D: TRBD2; size: once; V: TRBV29-1; length: 16; DNA: TGCAGCGTTGAGGGGGCAGCGGGAGGCCCCCCAGATACGCAGTATTTT; CDR3: CSVEGAAGGPPDTQYF
J: TRBJ1-2; D: TRBD1; size: few; V: TRBV30; length: 12; DNA: TGTGCCTGGAGTACAGGGGACGGTGGCTACACCTTC; CDR3: CAWSTGDGGYTF
J: TRBJ2-3; D: .; size: .; V: TRBV27; length: 16; DNA: TGTGCCAGCAGTTTGGGGACCGAGCGGAGCACAGATACGCAGTATTTT; CDR3: CASSLGTERSTDTQYF
J: TRBJ1-1; D: TRBD1; size: once; V: TRBV27; length: 14; DNA: TGTGCCAGCAACCTCGCAGGGGGTAGCACTGAAGCTTTCTTT; CDR3: CASNLAGGSTEAFF
J: TRBJ1-1; D: TRBD1; size: .; V: TRBV14; length: 16; DNA: TGTGCCAGCAGCCAACCCCGGGACAGGATGAACACTGAAGCTTTCTTT; CDR3: CASSQPRDRMNTEAFF
J: TRBJ2-3; D: .; size: .; V: TRBV27; length: 14; DNA: TGTGCCAGCAGACTAGGGTACGACACAGATACGCAGTATTTT; CDR3: CASRLGYDTDTQYF
J: TRBJ1-6; D: .; size: .; V: TRBV29-1; length: 14; DNA: TGCAGCGTTCGGAGCGCAGAACGGAATTCACCCCTCCACTTT; CDR3: CSVRSAERNSPLHF
J: TRBJ2-1; D: .; size: .; V: TRBV6-6; length: 13; DNA: TGTGCCAGCAGCGGGAGGGGGCACGATGAGCAGTTCTTC; CDR3: CASSGRGHDEQFF
J: TRBJ2-7; D: .; size: .; V: TRBV28; length: 11; DNA: TGTGCCAGCAGTTCACCTCCCGAGCAGTACTTC; CDR3: CASSSPPEQYF
J: TRBJ2-1; D: TRBD2; size: .; V: TRBV11-2; length: 17; DNA: TGTGCCAGCAGCGGGAGGGGGGGACTAGCCTCTTACAATGAGCAGTTCTTC; CDR3: CASSGRGGLASYNEQFF
J: TRBJ2-2; D: TRBD2; size: .; V: TRBV7-2; length: 16; DNA: TGTGCCAGCAGCTTGAGGGAGGGCAGGAGGACCGGGGAGCTGTTTTTT; CDR3: CASSLREGRRTGELFF
J: TRBJ2-5; D: .; size: once; V: TRBV5-6; length: 16; DNA: TGTGCCAGCAGCTTGCCCCCAAATAGGGGCCTTGAGACCCAGTACTTC; CDR3: CASSLPPNRGLETQYF
J: TRBJ2-5; D: TRBD2; size: .; V: TRBV29-1; length: 15; DNA: TGCAGCGCCAGACCAGGACTAGCGGGGCAAGAGACCCAGTACTTC; CDR3: CSARPGLAGQETQYF
J: TRBJ2-7; D: .; size: .; V: TRBV11-3; length: 13; DNA: TGTGCCAGCAGCTTACGGGTGGGGGACGAGCAGTACTTC; CDR3: CASSLRVGDEQYF
J: TRBJ1-4; D: .; size: .; V: TRBV6-6; length: 13; DNA: TGTGCCAGCACAGCCCTCGGTCCTGAAAAACTGTTTTTT; CDR3: CASTALGPEKLFF
J: TRBJ2-1; D: TRBD2; size: .; V: TRBV27; length: 15; DNA: TGTGCCAGCAGTGTACTAGCGAACTCCTACAATGAGCAGTTCTTC; CDR3: CASSVLANSYNEQFF
J: TRBJ1-6; D: TRBD1; size: .; V: TRBV27; length: 14; DNA: TGTGCCAGCAGTTTTAGCAGGGGGCATGAACCCCTCCACTTT; CDR3: CASSFSRGHEPLHF
J: TRBJ2-1; D: .; size: .; V: TRBV4-1; length: 17; DNA: TGCGCCAGCAGCCAAGATTCACCTTCCAACTCCTACAATGAGCAGTTCTTC; CDR3: CASSQDSPSNSYNEQFF
J: TRBJ2-1; D: TRBD1; size: .; V: TRBV11-3; length: 16; DNA: TGTGCCAGCAGCTTCCTCGGGACAGGGGGCAAGGATGAGCAGTTCTTC; CDR3: CASSFLGTGGKDEQFF
J: TRBJ2-5; D: .; size: .; V: TRBV18; length: 13; DNA: TGTGCCAGCTCCGTCACAGGAGCTGAGACCCAGTACTTC; CDR3: CASSVTGAETQYF
J: TRBJ2-2; D: TRBD2; size: .; V: TRBV9; length: 13; DNA: TGTGCCAGCAGCGCTAGCGGGACCGGGGAGCTGTTTTTT; CDR3: CASSASGTGELFF
J: TRBJ2-4; D: .; size: .; V: TRBV7-8; length: 14; DNA: TGTGCCAGCAGCTTACTAGATGGGGCGTACATTCAGTACTTC; CDR3: CASSLLDGAYIQYF
J: TRBJ2-7; D: .; size: .; V: TRBV7-2; length: 12; DNA: TGTGCCAGCAGCTCCCTCCAAGGTCCGCAGTACTTC; CDR3: CASSSLQGPQYF
J: TRBJ1-2; D: .; size: .; V: TRBV7-9; length: 14; DNA: TGTGCCAGCACTCCTACCGGCGCCATCTATGGCTACACCTTC; CDR3: CASTPTGAIYGYTF
J: TRBJ2-1; D: TRBD2; size: .; V: TRBV7-6; length: 16; DNA: TGTGCCAGCAGCCCGTTAGCGGGCTCGACCTACAATGAGCAGTTCTTC; CDR3: CASSPLAGSTYNEQFF
J: TRBJ1-2; D: TRBD1; size: .; V: TRBV28; length: 18; DNA: TGTGCCAGCAGTTTGATTGCCGGGGACAGCTCTAGGAACTATGGCTACACCTTC; CDR3: CASSLIAGDSSRNYGYTF
J: TRBJ1-2; D: .; size: few; V: TRBV19; length: 15; DNA: TGTGCCAGTAGTATTGCCGGGGGCGCAAACTATGGCTACACCTTC; CDR3: CASSIAGGANYGYTF